This T cell receptor (beta chain) was observed in a study of cytomegalovirus exposure and HLA in healthy donors. General study points: Earlier results showed most TCR beta V segments being productive about 87% or about 30% of the time. TCR beta V- and J-gene trimming was later associated with a missense DCLRE1C variant.

The CDR3 length is 15 residues. Germline V gene sequence: CDR1 SGHRS, CDR2 YFSETQ. V gave up 0 bases and J gave up 8 bases, with 15 bases separating them. A word on this clone: Its antigen is not known.

This PCR relied on a set of 60 Vbeta primers and 13 Jbeta primers. The table came from immunoSEQ multiplex PCR; TCRdb's copy has only in-frame clones and leaves some out. In the table there are 75,000 to 90,000 clones, roughly four fifths of which are singletons. Input material: PBMCs. This clonotype was sampled from a human donor in good health. The V gene is TRBV5-1, the J gene TRBJ2-1; perhaps TRBD1 as D (8 bases). CDR3 sequence: CASSLEQGGGHEQFF. The CDR3 nucleotides are TGCGCCAGCAGCTTGGAACAGGGGGGGGGCCATGAGCAGTTCTTC. The whole variable domain, remainder taken from reference TRBV5-1 and TRBJ2-1, is KAGVTQTPRYLIKTRGQQVTLSCSPISGHRSVSWYQQTPGQGLQFLFEYFSETQRNKGNFPGRFSGRQFSNSRSEMNVSTLELGDSALYLCASSLEQGGGHEQFFGPGTRLTVL.